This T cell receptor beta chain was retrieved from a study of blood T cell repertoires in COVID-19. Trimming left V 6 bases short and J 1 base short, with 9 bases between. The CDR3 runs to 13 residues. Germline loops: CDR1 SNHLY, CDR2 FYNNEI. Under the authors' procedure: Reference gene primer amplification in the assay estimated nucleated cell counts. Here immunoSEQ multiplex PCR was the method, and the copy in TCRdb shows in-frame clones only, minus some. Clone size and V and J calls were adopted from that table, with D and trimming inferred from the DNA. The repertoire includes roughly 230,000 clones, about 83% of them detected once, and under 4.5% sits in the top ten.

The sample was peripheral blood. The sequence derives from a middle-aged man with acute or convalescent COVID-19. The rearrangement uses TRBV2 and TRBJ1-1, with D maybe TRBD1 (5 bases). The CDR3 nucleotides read TGTGCCAGCAGCCCGACAGAGAACACTGAAGCTTTCTTT. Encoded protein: CASSPTENTEAFF.